These 19 T cell receptor beta chains came from one sample sequenced in a study of blood T cell repertoires in COVID-19. Produced via immunoSEQ multiplex PCR; TCRdb's table is partial and in-frame only. Of over 250,000 clones detected, approximately 86% appear once; the ten largest clones hold over 10%. Sequencing was carried out using peripheral blood. These receptors all stem from a woman aged 70-85 years with COVID-19, enrolled during active disease.

In its sample, this clone was seen once. V usage is TRBV5-6 and J usage is TRBJ1-4, with D perhaps TRBD1 (6 bases). Germline V gene lookup returns CDR1 SGHDT and CDR2 YYEEEE. CDR3 length: 16 amino acids. The V end was cut by 2 bases, the J end by 0 bases, with 11 bases between. This CDR3 is CASSFTGTTTNEKLFF. In nucleotides, the CDR3 is TGTGCCAGCAGCTTTACAGGGACTACAACTAATGAAAAACTGTTTTTT.

This chain connects TRBV11-2 to TRBJ1-2; a weak D match, TRBD1 (6 bases). Germline V lookup: CDR1 SGHAT, CDR2 FQNNGV. The CDR3 contains 13 residues. Trimming took off 6 bases at V and 6 bases at J, with 14 bases between the two ends. The CDR3 nucleotides read TGTGCCAGCAGTAGGGGGTGGTCGGATGGCTACACCTTC. Translation gives CASSRGWSDGYTF.

The genes are TRBV27 and TRBJ1-1, with 8 positions matching TRBD1. V dropped 5 bases and J dropped 7; count of bases not matched to a gene: 9. The CDR3 is made up of 14 amino acids. The germline CDR1 and CDR2 sequences are MNHEY and SMNVEV (reference sequence). The CDR3 DNA sequence: TGTGCCAGCAGTGGACAGGACAGGGAGAATGAAGCTTTCTTT. Protein product: CASSGQDRENEAFF.

V and J are TRBV6-1 and TRBJ2-3; TRBD1 aligns across 11 bases. Trimming removed 4 bases from V and 4 bases from J; junction bases left unmatched: 7. In germline, CDR1 is MNHNS, CDR2 SASEGT. The CDR3 contains 16 residues. The chain's CDR3 is CASSGSDRGQADTQYF. The CDR3 DNA is TGTGCCAGCAGTGGTTCGGACAGGGGGCAGGCAGATACGCAGTATTTT.

V usage is TRBV29-1 and J usage is TRBJ2-1; 8 positions agree with TRBD1. With 4 bases clipped from V and 3 bases from J, the junction kept 8 bases outside the gene matches. Per germline, CDR1 SQVTM and CDR2 ANQGSEA. The CDR3 covers 15 residues. The chain's CDR3 is CSVAPRGQVYNEQFF. In DNA form, the CDR3 reads TGCAGCGTTGCCCCAAGGGGACAGGTCTACAATGAGCAGTTCTTC.

The rearrangement links TRBV11-2 to TRBJ1-2; 8 bases are a match to TRBD1. Germline CDR1 reads SGHAT; CDR2 reads FQNNGV. Unmatched junction bases numbered 7, after V lost 0 bases and J lost 4 bases. The length of the CDR3 is 16 residues. For the CDR3, the DNA is TGTGCCAGCAGCTTAGATGCAGGGGGCTTAGGCTATGGCTACACCTTC. Its protein product is CASSLDAGGLGYGYTF.

On this clone: Other nucleotide sequences from this sample produce the same CDR3. This rearrangement joins TRBV6-6 to TRBJ2-7, with 7 bases identical to TRBD1. V shed 6 bases and J 5 bases; nucleotides not matched to a gene: 4. Germline V gives CDR1 MNHNY, CDR2 SVGAGI (reference sequence). The CDR3 is 12 residues long. The CDR3 region has the DNA TGTGCCAGCAGCCGGACAGGCAACGAGCAGTACTTC. Its translation: CASSRTGNEQYF.

A word on this clone: Other DNA sequences within the sample encode an identical CDR3. The V gene is TRBV4-1, the J gene TRBJ1-2; 9 bases are a match to TRBD1. Trimming at V came to 4 bases and at J to 8 bases, leaving 5 bases not matched to a gene. CDR3 length: 13 residues. CDR1 is MGHRA and CDR2 is YSYEKL in the germline V gene. The chain's CDR3 is CASSPRDRDGYTF. The CDR3 DNA follows: TGCGCCAGCAGCCCCCGGGACAGGGACGGCTACACCTTC.

This chain uses TRBV6-5 with TRBJ1-2; D is ambiguous. The CDR3 consists of 13 residues. Trimming stripped 0 bases from V and 10 bases from J, with 12 bases between. In germline, CDR1 is MNHEY, CDR2 SVGAGI. CDR3 sequence (DNA): TGTGCCAGCAGTTACTCCGAGACAAACGTCTACACCTTC. It translates to CASSYSETNVYTF.

DNA of the CDR3: TGCGCCAGCAGCTTGGCGGCAGGGGTCTCCTACGAGCAGTACTTC. This gives the protein CASSLAAGVSYEQYF. V gene TRBV5-1 combines with J gene TRBJ2-7; TRBD1 is a possible D gene (6 bases). The CDR3 runs 15 residues. CDR1 SGHRS and CDR2 YFSETQ come from the germline V gene. Trimming shortened V by 0 bases and J by 0 bases, and 10 bases separated the two germline ends. Complete variable domain (other parts from reference TRBV5-1 and TRBJ2-7): KAGVTQTPRYLIKTRGQQVTLSCSPISGHRSVSWYQQTPGQGLQFLFEYFSETQRNKGNFPGRFSGRQFSNSRSEMNVSTLELGDSALYLCASSLAAGVSYEQYFGPGTRLTVT.

J is TRBJ1-3 and V is TRBV6-5; D unresolved. CDR3 length: 15 amino acids. V shed 7 bases and J shed 0 bases, with 13 bases lying between them. CDR1 is MNHEY and CDR2 is SVGAGI in the germline V gene. For the CDR3, the DNA is TGTGCCAGCAAAAGAGGAGAAGCCTCTGGAAACACCATATATTTT. Residues: CASKRGEASGNTIYF.

The V and J genes are TRBV5-1 and TRBJ2-3; TRBD1 is a possible D gene (6 bases). The CDR3 contains 15 residues. From germline, CDR1 is SGHRS and CDR2 YFSETQ. V dropped 3 bases and J dropped 2 bases, with 13 bases sitting between them. The CDR3 sequence: CASSSPGQVTDTQYF. DNA of the CDR3: TGCGCCAGCAGCTCCCCGGGACAAGTCACAGATACGCAGTATTTT.

V usage is TRBV5-5 and J usage is TRBJ1-1, with no clear D. V gave up 2 bases and J gave up 1 base, with 3 bases separating them. This CDR3 is 12 amino acids long. Looked up from germline, CDR1 is SGHKS and CDR2 is YYEKEE (reference sequence). As DNA, the CDR3 is TGTGCCAGCAGCTTCCGGAACACTGAAGCTTTCTTT. It yields the protein CASSFRNTEAFF.

The chain links TRBV9 to TRBJ2-3; D perhaps matches TRBD2 (6 bases). The V and J ends lost 0 bases and 2 bases respectively, with 10 bases between them. CDR1 and CDR2 (germline): SGDLS, YYNGEE. The CDR3 covers 15 residues. The CDR3 region has the DNA TGTGCCAGCAGCGTAGAACGGGGGTACACAGATACGCAGTATTTT. This codes for CASSVERGYTDTQYF.

J is TRBJ2-3 and V is TRBV7-8, with TRBD1 identical over 11 bases. The junction had 14 bases not matched to a gene; V was cut back by 6 bases and J by 9 bases. CDR1 is SGHVS and CDR2 is FQNEAQ in the germline V gene. This CDR3 spans 16 amino acids. The CDR3 reads CASSSGQGAILGTQYF. As DNA, the CDR3 is TGTGCCAGCAGTTCTGGACAGGGGGCAATTCTAGGGACGCAGTATTTT.

The J gene is TRBJ2-5, the V gene TRBV10-2; 10 bases line up with TRBD2. This CDR3 has 13 amino acids. Germline CDR1 is WSHSY and CDR2 is SAAADI. Losses at the gene ends were 10 bases for V and 4 bases for J; bases not matched to a gene: 6. The CDR3 bases are TGCGCCACTCGGACTAGCGGCCGAGAGACCCAGTACTTC. This codes for CATRTSGRETQYF.

Comment on this clone: Other DNA sequences in this specimen translate into the identical CDR3. The CDR3 DNA is TGTGCCTGGAGCGTCAGTAGCAATCAGCCCCAGCATTTT. Residues: CAWSVSSNQPQHF. This chain links TRBV30 with TRBJ1-5, with D unresolved. Germline V gives CDR1 GTSNPN, CDR2 SVGIG (reference sequence). The V end lost 3 bases, the J end lost 0 bases, and 6 bases lay between the germline ends. The CDR3 contains 13 residues.

The chain combines TRBV29-1 with TRBJ2-7; 8 nucleotides align to TRBD2. V lost 6 bases, J lost 7 bases, and 11 bases stayed unmatched. The V gene's germline CDR1 is SQVTM and CDR2 ANQGSEA. This CDR3 contains 13 residues. The CDR3 DNA is TGCAGCGTCGCGGGGGGCCCCTATCGAGAGCAGTACTTC. This codes for CSVAGGPYREQYF.

The chain carries TRBV7-9 and TRBJ1-1; no clear D gene. Germline lookup yields CDR1 SEHNR and CDR2 FQNEAQ (reference sequence). The CDR3 extends over 15 amino acids. V was pared by 2 bases and J by 1 base, with 11 bases between. Here the CDR3 DNA reads TGTGCCAGCAGCTTAAATGTCAGAAAGAACACTGAAGCTTTCTTT. This translates into CASSLNVRKNTEAFF.